Below, 20 T cell receptor beta chains from the same sample are listed, as sequenced in a study of cytomegalovirus exposure and HLA in healthy donors. It was with 60 Vbeta and 13 Jbeta primers that the PCR ran. Produced via immunoSEQ multiplex PCR; TCRdb's table is partial and in-frame only. This sample carries 150,000 to 200,000 clones, 80% of them seen once, and the ten largest clones take 6% to 7.5%. Sequencing was carried out using PBMCs. The origin of the receptors is a man aged 25 to 40 in good health and CMV-seropositive.

This clone was seen more than once but under ten times. The rearrangement joins TRBV4-3 to TRBJ2-2; 9 bases align to TRBD1. Trimming took 5 bases from V and 7 from J; bases not matched to a gene: 17. Germline V gives CDR1 LGHNA, CDR2 YSLEER. This CDR3 is 18 amino acids long. The CDR3 loop is CASSVRTGDVMRHGELFF. The CDR3 DNA reads as TGCGCCAGCAGCGTTAGGACAGGGGATGTGATGAGGCACGGGGAGCTGTTTTTT.

DNA of the CDR3: TGCGCCAGCAGTGATGGGACAGGGGGTCTCGACAATGAGCAGTTCTTC. Its translation: CASSDGTGGLDNEQFF. V is TRBV10-1 and J is TRBJ2-1, with 11 bases aligning to TRBD1. Looked up from germline, CDR1 is WNHNN and CDR2 is SYGVQD (reference sequence). V lost 3 bases and J lost 5; bases outside the gene matches: 6. This CDR3 is built from 16 residues.

This chain joins TRBV6-5 and TRBJ1-2, with D possibly being TRBD1 (5 bases). Trimming left V 6 bases short and J 14 bases short, with 22 bases between. Germline-derived CDR1 and CDR2 are MNHEY and SVGAGI. This CDR3 has 13 residues. This CDR3 reads CASRINNAGRGTF. CDR3 bases: TGTGCCAGCAGAATCAATAATGCGGGACGGGGGACCTTC.

In regard to this clone: Germline and junction disagree at one end, which may indicate a read error. The CDR3 DNA sequence: TGTTCCAGCAGCCTCGGAGCCCAGCCCCAGCATTTT. The encoded protein is CSSSLGAQPQHF. The chain carries TRBV7-9 and TRBJ1-5; D call uncertain. The CDR3 contains 12 residues. Looked up from germline, CDR1 is SEHNR and CDR2 is FQNEAQ (reference sequence).

This chain joins TRBV30 and TRBJ2-1; 9 bases map to TRBD2. The V segment lost 0 bases and the J segment 7 bases; nucleotides outside the gene matches: 10. This CDR3 spans 16 amino acids. Germline-derived CDR1 and CDR2 are GTSNPN and SVGIG (reference sequence). The chain's CDR3 is CAWSVDGAGGRNEQFF. CDR3 coding DNA: TGTGCCTGGAGTGTGGATGGAGCGGGAGGTCGGAATGAGCAGTTCTTC.

The V call is TRBV5-1, the J call TRBJ2-1; the match to TRBD2 covers 11 bases. V trimming: 0 bases; J trimming: 5 bases; junction bases outside the gene matches: 4. Germline loops: CDR1 SGHRS, CDR2 YFSETQ. The CDR3 covers 16 residues. The CDR3 is CASSLGPSGRNNEQFF. In DNA form, the CDR3 reads TGCGCCAGCAGCTTGGGACCTAGCGGGAGGAACAATGAGCAGTTCTTC. The complete variable domain, with remaining parts taken from reference TRBV5-1 and TRBJ2-1, reads KAGVTQTPRYLIKTRGQQVTLSCSPISGHRSVSWYQQTPGQGLQFLFEYFSETQRNKGNFPGRFSGRQFSNSRSEMNVSTLELGDSALYLCASSLGPSGRNNEQFFGPGTRLTVL.

The rearrangement uses TRBV9 and TRBJ2-4, with 8 bases identical to TRBD2. J lost 12 bases, V lost 4 bases, and 6 bases had no gene match. In germline, CDR1 is SGDLS, CDR2 YYNGEE. There are 12 residues in the CDR3. CDR3 amino acids: CASSSQRGPQYF. CDR3 coding DNA: TGTGCCAGCAGCTCCCAGCGGGGGCCTCAGTACTTC.

The chain employs TRBV9 and TRBJ1-6, with 7 nucleotides matching TRBD1. V trimming: 2 bases; J trimming: 7 bases; junction bases outside the gene matches: 3. The V gene's germline CDR1 is SGDLS and CDR2 YYNGEE. The CDR3 contains 14 residues. CDR3 region: CASSVTGRNSPLHF. The CDR3, as DNA: TGTGCCAGCAGCGTGACAGGGAGGAATTCACCCCTCCACTTT.

The chain couples TRBV29-1 to TRBJ1-1; 7 bases match TRBD1. The CDR3 has 13 amino acids. With V trimmed by 6 bases and J by 2 bases, 6 bases remained unmatched. Germline CDR1 SQVTM, CDR2 ANQGSEA. CDR3 coding DNA: TGCAGCGTCGGAAGGACAGGAAACACTGAAGCTTTCTTT. Residues: CSVGRTGNTEAFF.

The chain links TRBV5-6 to TRBJ2-3, with 13 positions matching TRBD2. V shed 4 bases, J shed 4 bases, and the junction held 6 bases outside the gene matches. This CDR3 is built from 16 residues. Germline values: CDR1 SGHDT, CDR2 YYEEEE. Here the CDR3 DNA reads TGTGCCAGCAGCCCAGGACTAGCGGGGGTGTCAGATACGCAGTATTTT. This encodes CASSPGLAGVSDTQYF.

A few counts support this clone. The J gene is TRBJ1-1, the V gene TRBV9, with D maybe TRBD1 (6 bases). Trimming stripped 0 bases from V and 1 base from J, with 13 bases between. The CDR3 loop spans 16 amino acids. CDR1 and CDR2 from the germline V gene are SGDLS and YYNGEE. CDR3 sequence reads: CASSVVIRGANTEAFF. CDR3 sequence (DNA): TGTGCCAGCAGCGTAGTTATCAGGGGCGCGAACACTGAAGCTTTCTTT. Variable domain in full (rest from reference TRBV9 and TRBJ1-1): DSGVTQTPKHLITATGQRVTLRCSPRSGDLSVYWYQQSLDQGLQFLIQYYNGEERAKGNILERFSAQQFPDLHSELNLSSLELGDSALYFCASSVVIRGANTEAFFGQGTRLTVV.

In nucleotides, the CDR3 is TGCGCCAGCAGCACACGGGAGTACACATACAATGAGCAGTTCTTC. Translation gives CASSTREYTYNEQFF. The chain combines TRBV4-3 with TRBJ2-1; tentatively, D is TRBD2 (6 bases). The CDR3 is made up of 15 amino acids. The germline V gene has CDR1 LGHNA and CDR2 YSLEER. Trimming removed 5 bases at V and 4 bases at J, with 15 bases between.

This clone showed up just a few times. The genes are TRBV11-1 and TRBJ1-1, with TRBD1 identical over 9 bases. In germline, CDR1 is SGHAT, CDR2 FQDESV (reference sequence). The V gene end was trimmed by 2 bases and the J gene end by 5 bases; junction bases not matched to a gene: 6. The CDR3 runs to 15 residues. CDR3 nucleotide sequence: TGTGCCAGCAGCTTATCGGGACAGGGTTGGACTGAAGCTTTCTTT. Protein product: CASSLSGQGWTEAFF.

V gene TRBV18 combines with J gene TRBJ2-7; 12 bases line up with TRBD2. The CDR3 covers 15 residues. Germline V lookup: CDR1 KGHSH, CDR2 LQKENI. The trim removed 5 bases at V and 1 base at J, leaving 3 bases unmatched. CDR3 in amino acids: CASSRTSGTSYEQYF. CDR3 DNA sequence: TGTGCCAGCTCAAGGACTAGCGGGACATCCTACGAGCAGTACTTC. Complete variable domain (other parts from reference TRBV18 and TRBJ2-7): NAGVMQNPRHLVRRRGQEARLRCSPMKGHSHVYWYRQLPEEGLKFMVYLQKENIIDESGMPKERFSAEFPKEGPSILRIQQVVRGDSAAYFCASSRTSGTSYEQYFGPGTRLTVT.

The chain couples TRBV7-2 to TRBJ2-2, with D possibly matching TRBD2 (5 bases). This CDR3 has 14 amino acids. Germline V gives CDR1 SGHTA, CDR2 FQGNSA. Deletions cut 1 base from V and 4 bases from J, with 7 bases between. CDR3 nucleotide sequence: TGTGCCAGCAGCTTAGAGAGGGTCACCGGGGAGCTGTTTTTT. The encoded protein is CASSLERVTGELFF. Full variable domain (outside the CDR3, taken from reference TRBV7-2 and TRBJ2-2): GAGVSQSPSNKVTEKGKDVELRCDPISGHTALYWYRQSLGQGLEFLIYFQGNSAPDKSGLPSDRFSAERTGGSVSTLTIQRTQQEDSAVYLCASSLERVTGELFFGEGSRLTVL.

This chain joins TRBV7-6 and TRBJ2-5; TRBD1 matches at 10 bases. The CDR3 totals 17 residues. V shed 0 bases and J 2 bases; nucleotides not matched to a gene: 6. CDR1 SGHVS and CDR2 FNYEAQ come from the germline V gene. The CDR3 region is CASSLALGQGRQETQYF. In DNA, the CDR3 is TGTGCCAGCAGCTTAGCGCTGGGACAGGGGAGGCAAGAGACCCAGTACTTC.

The CDR3 nucleotides are TGCAGCGTTTGGGCGGGGGATTACACCGGGGAGCTGTTTTTT. It translates to CSVWAGDYTGELFF. This chain connects TRBV29-1 to TRBJ2-2; 7 nucleotides align to TRBD2. CDR3 length: 14 residues. Germline CDR1 reads SQVTM; CDR2 reads ANQGSEA. V shed 5 bases and J 3 bases; nucleotides not matched to a gene: 6.

The chain has TRBV7-9 and TRBJ2-5; 11 bases fit TRBD2. Germline assignment: CDR1 SEHNR and CDR2 FQNEAQ (reference sequence). The ends lost 4 bases at V and 5 bases at J; junction bases unmatched: 9. The length of the CDR3 is 16 residues. The CDR3 loop reads CASSSRTSGSRETQYF. The CDR3 bases are TGTGCCAGCAGCTCTCGAACTAGCGGGAGCAGGGAGACCCAGTACTTC.

The chain employs TRBV9 and TRBJ1-2; a possible D gene is TRBD1 (5 bases). Germline V gene data show CDR1 as SGDLS and CDR2 as YYNGEE. The CDR3 has 15 amino acids. V lost 4 bases to trimming and J lost 4 bases, with 17 bases between them. The CDR3 protein is CASSPTGGGPYGYTF. CDR3 nucleotide sequence: TGTGCCAGCAGCCCCACGGGGGGGGGTCCCTATGGCTACACCTTC.

This sequence joins TRBV4-2 and TRBJ1-1; 11 bases agree with TRBD1. V trimming: 0 bases; J trimming: 5 bases; junction bases outside the gene matches: 2. The CDR3 has 15 amino acids. Germline CDR1 is LGHNA and CDR2 is YNFKEQ. CDR3 nucleotides: TGTGCCAGCAGCCAAGACGGGACAGGGGGAACTGAAGCTTTCTTT. The encoded protein is CASSQDGTGGTEAFF.